The rows below give T cell receptor beta chains drawn from one sample of a study of T-cell reconstitution after alpha-beta-depleted transplantation in children. Each CDR3 protein is one row after TCRdb ran MiXCR on the PCR reads. The repertoire consists of about 400,000 distinct CDR3 sequences, with roughly 22% occurring once and the leading ten covering 3.8%. The sample here was PBMCs from the stem cell graft donor, taken from the stem cell graft. Receptor source: a human donor who donated a stem cell graft to a child with acute myeloid leukemia. CDR3s include the opening cysteine and the closing phenylalanine or tryptophan. Clone size is stated in some rows and not others, as once, few, many or a class when expanded.

V gene,clone size,CDR3 protein
TRBV27,few,CASSFIGGASYNEQFF
TRBV24-1,-,CATSGGGPSYEQYF
TRBV29-1,many,CSVEEALNTEAFF
TRBV6-1,many,CASSRGLAGNYEQYF
TRBV29-1,many,CSVDGGHFNEQYF
TRBV5-5,-,CASSRSGQGYYNEQFF
TRBV7-2,few,CASRIKAGLRTDTQYF
TRBV20-1,-,CSVSTTIAGGPSTDTQYF
TRBV11-3,-,CASSQVDGPQSDTQYF
TRBV11-2,many,CASSLDRGNYLKQFF
TRBV11-3,few,CASSLDHSRGGQFF
TRBV7-9,few,CASSLGVAQNEQFF
TRBV7-6,few,CASSPAALSYNEQFF
TRBV12-3/TRBV12-4,few,CASSFGTSKDYEQYF
TRBV2,few,CASTPGLGSYNEQFF
TRBV5-1,-,CASSPTGVSEKLFF
TRBV7-9,-,CASSLGFGGELFF
TRBV20-1,few,CSAPGQGANEQYF
TRBV28,-,CASSRILRNTGELFF
TRBV20-1,many,CSAGKLAGGRNEQFF
TRBV4-1,-,CASSQESPGLRRYEQFF
TRBV7-3,few,CASSLYGGDSYNEQFF
TRBV7-9,-,CASSSGLAVDNEQFF
TRBV12-3/TRBV12-4,-,CASSSGGYYEQYF
TRBV6-6,-,CASSYSQNYEQYF
TRBV18,-,CASSPQSGDRGYEQYF
TRBV20-1,many,CSANRQGVYEQYF
TRBV30,-,CAWSVLRGHTNEQFF
TRBV24-1,-,CAGPRGAYNEQFF
TRBV7-2,few,CASSLPRTGRPTTEQYF
TRBV6-2/TRBV6-3,-,CASSYSSVTLDGPNTGELFF
TRBV6-1,few,CASSEADPNTEAFF
TRBV20-1,-,CSGQWITEAFF
TRBV12-3/TRBV12-4,-,CASSLWGLGSTDTQYF